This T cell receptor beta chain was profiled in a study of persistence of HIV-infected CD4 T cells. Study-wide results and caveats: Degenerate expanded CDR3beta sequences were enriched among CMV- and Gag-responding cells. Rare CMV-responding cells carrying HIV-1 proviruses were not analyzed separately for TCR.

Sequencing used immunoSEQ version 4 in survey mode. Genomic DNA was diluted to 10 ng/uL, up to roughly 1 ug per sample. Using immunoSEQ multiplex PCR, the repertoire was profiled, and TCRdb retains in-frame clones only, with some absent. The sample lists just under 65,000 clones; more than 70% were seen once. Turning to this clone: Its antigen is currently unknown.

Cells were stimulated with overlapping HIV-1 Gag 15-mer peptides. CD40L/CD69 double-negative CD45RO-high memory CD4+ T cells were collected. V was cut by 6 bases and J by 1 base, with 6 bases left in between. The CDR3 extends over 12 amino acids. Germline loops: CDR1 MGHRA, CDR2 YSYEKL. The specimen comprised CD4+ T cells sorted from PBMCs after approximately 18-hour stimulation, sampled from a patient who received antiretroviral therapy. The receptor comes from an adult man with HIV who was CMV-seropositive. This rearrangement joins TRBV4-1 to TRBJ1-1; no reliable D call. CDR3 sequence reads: CASSRENTEAFF. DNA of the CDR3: TGCGCCAGCAGTCGAGAGAACACTGAAGCTTTCTTT.